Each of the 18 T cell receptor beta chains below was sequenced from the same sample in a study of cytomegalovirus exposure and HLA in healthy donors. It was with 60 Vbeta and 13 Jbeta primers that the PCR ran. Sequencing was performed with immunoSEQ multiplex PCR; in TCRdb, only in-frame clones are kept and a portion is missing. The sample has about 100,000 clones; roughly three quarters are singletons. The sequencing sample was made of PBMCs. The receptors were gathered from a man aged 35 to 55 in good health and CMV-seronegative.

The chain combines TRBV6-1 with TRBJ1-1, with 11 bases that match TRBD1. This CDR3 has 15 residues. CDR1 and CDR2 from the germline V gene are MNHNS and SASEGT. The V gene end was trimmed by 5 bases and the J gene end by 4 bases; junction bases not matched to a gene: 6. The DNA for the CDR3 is TGTGCCAGCAGTCCTCGGGACAGGGGGGCCACTGAAGCTTTCTTT. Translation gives CASSPRDRGATEAFF.

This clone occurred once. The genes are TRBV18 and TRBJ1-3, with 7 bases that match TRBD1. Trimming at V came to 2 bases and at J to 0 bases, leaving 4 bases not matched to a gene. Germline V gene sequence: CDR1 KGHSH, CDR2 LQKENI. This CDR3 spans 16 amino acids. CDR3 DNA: TGTGCCAGCTCACCAAAGGGACAGAACTCTGGAAACACCATATATTTT. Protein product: CASSPKGQNSGNTIYF. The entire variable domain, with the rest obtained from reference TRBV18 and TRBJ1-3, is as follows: NAGVMQNPRHLVRRRGQEARLRCSPMKGHSHVYWYRQLPEEGLKFMVYLQKENIIDESGMPKERFSAEFPKEGPSILRIQQVVRGDSAAYFCASSPKGQNSGNTIYFGEGSWLTVV.

CDR3 sequence (DNA): TGTGCCAGTAAACCGGACAGTTACGTTTATGGCTACACCTTC. Amino acid sequence: CASKPDSYVYGYTF. The chain uses TRBV19 and TRBJ1-2; maybe TRBD1 (6 bases). CDR3 length: 14 amino acids. In germline, CDR1 is LNHDA, CDR2 SQIVND (reference sequence). V was clipped by 7 bases and J by 5 bases, with 17 bases between them. The full variable domain, completed using reference TRBV19 and TRBJ1-2, is DGGITQSPKYLFRKEGQNVTLSCEQNLNHDAMYWYRQDPGQGLRLIYYSQIVNDFQKGDIAEGYSVSREKKESFPLTVTSAQKNPTAFYLCASKPDSYVYGYTFGSGTRLTVV.

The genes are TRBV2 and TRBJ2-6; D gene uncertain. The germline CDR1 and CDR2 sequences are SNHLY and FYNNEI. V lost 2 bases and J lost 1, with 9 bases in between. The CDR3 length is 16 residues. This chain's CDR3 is CASSEFLLSGANVLTF. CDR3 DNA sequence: TGTGCCAGCAGTGAATTCTTGCTATCTGGGGCCAACGTCCTGACTTTC. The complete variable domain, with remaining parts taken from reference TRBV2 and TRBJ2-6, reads EPEVTQTPSHQVTQMGQEVILRCVPISNHLYFYWYRQILGQKVEFLVSFYNNEISEKSEIFDDQFSVERPDGSNFTLKIRSTKLEDSAMYFCASSEFLLSGANVLTFGAGSRLTVL.

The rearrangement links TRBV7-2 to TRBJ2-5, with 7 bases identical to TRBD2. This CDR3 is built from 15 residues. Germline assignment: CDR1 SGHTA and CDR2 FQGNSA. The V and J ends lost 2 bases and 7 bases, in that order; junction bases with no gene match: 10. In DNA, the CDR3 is TGTGCCAGCAGCTTAACTACTAGCGTGGTGGGGACCCAGTACTTC. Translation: CASSLTTSVVGTQYF.

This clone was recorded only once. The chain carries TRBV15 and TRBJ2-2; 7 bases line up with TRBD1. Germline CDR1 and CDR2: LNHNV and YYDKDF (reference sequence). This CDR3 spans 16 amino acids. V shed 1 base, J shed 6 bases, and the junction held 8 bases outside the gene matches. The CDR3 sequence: CATSRAQGNSAGELFF. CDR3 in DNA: TGTGCCACCAGCAGAGCACAGGGGAATTCAGCCGGGGAGCTGTTTTTT.

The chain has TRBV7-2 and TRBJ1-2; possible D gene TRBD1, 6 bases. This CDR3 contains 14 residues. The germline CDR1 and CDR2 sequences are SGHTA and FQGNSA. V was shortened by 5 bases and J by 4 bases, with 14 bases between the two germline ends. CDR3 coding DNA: TGTGCCAGCAGCGCCGGACAGATTGTCTATGGCTACACCTTC. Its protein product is CASSAGQIVYGYTF.

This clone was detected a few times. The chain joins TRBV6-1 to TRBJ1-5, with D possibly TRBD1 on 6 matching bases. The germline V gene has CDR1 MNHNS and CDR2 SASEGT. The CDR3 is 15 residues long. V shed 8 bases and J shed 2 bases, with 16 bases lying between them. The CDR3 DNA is TGTGCCAGCGGGGGGGGGCAGGGAGGCAATCAGCCCCAGCATTTT. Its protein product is CASGGGQGGNQPQHF.

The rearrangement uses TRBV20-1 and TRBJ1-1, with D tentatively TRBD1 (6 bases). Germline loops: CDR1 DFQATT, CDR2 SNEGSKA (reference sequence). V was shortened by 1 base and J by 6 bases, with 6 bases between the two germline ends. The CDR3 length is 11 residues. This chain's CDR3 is CSARGTAEAFF. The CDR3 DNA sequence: TGCAGTGCTAGAGGGACAGCTGAAGCTTTCTTT.

The CDR3 nucleotides are TGTGCCAGCAGAGAACAAATGAGGGACACTGAAGCTTTCTTT. Translating gives CASREQMRDTEAFF. J is TRBJ1-1 and V is TRBV2; no clear D. Germline values: CDR1 SNHLY, CDR2 FYNNEI. This CDR3 comprises 14 residues. Between the trimmed V and J ends, which lost 6 bases and 3 bases, there was a span of 14 bases.

Here the CDR3 reads CASSPIQGARTGELFF. CDR3 bases: TGTGCCAGCAGCCCCATACAGGGGGCAAGGACCGGGGAGCTGTTTTTT. The rearrangement joins TRBV7-3 to TRBJ2-2, with TRBD1 matching over 9 bases. The CDR3 is 16 residues long. The J segment lost 5 bases and the V segment lost 5 bases, leaving 9 bases of the junction unmatched. CDR1 and CDR2 from the germline V gene are SGHTA and FQGTGA.

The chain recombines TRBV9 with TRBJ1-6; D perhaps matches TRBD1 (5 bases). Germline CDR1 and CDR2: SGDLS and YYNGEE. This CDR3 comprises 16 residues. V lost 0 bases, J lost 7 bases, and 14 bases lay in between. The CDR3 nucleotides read TGTGCCAGCAGCGTAGCGGCAGGGATCTTCAATTCACCCCTCCACTTT. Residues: CASSVAAGIFNSPLHF.

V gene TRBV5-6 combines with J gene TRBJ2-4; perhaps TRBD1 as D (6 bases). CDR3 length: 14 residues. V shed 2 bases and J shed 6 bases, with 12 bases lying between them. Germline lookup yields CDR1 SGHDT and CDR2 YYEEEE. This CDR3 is CASSLQGAGNIQYF. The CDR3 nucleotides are TGTGCCAGCAGCTTACAGGGAGCCGGAAACATTCAGTACTTC.

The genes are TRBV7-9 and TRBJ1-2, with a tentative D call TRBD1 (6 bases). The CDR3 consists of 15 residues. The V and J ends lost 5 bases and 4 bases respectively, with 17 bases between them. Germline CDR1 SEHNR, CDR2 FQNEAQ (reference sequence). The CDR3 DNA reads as TGTGCCAGCAGCCGCCTCGGGGGGCTTAGCTATGGCTACACCTTC. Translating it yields CASSRLGGLSYGYTF. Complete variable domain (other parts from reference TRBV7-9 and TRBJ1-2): DTGVSQNPRHKITKRGQNVTFRCDPISEHNRLYWYRQTLGQGPEFLTYFQNEAQLEKSRLLSDRFSAERPKGSFSTLEIQRTEQGDSAMYLCASSRLGGLSYGYTFGSGTRLTVV.

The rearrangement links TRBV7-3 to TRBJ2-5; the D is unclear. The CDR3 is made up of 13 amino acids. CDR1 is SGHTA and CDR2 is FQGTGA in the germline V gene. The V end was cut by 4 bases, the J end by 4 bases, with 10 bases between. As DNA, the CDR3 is TGTGCCAGCAGCTCAGACATTGGAGAGACCCAGTACTTC. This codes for CASSSDIGETQYF.

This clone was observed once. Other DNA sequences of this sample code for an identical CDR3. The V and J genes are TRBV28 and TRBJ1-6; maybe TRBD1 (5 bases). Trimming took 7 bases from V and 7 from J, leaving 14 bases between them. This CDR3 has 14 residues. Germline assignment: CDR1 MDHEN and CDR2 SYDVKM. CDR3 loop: CASIPTARNSPLHF. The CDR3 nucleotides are TGTGCCAGCATCCCGACAGCTCGAAATTCACCCCTCCACTTT. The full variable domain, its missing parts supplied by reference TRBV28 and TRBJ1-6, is DVKVTQSSRYLVKRTGEKVFLECVQDMDHENMFWYRQDPGLGLRLIYFSYDVKMKEKGDIPEGYSVSREKKERFSLILESASTNQTSMYLCASIPTARNSPLHFGNGTRLTVT.

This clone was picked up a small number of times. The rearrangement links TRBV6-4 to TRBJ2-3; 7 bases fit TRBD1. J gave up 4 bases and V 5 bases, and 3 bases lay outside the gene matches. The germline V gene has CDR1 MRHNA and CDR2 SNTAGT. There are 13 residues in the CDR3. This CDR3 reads CASSTGQPDTQYF. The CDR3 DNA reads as TGTGCCAGCAGTACGGGACAGCCAGATACGCAGTATTTT.

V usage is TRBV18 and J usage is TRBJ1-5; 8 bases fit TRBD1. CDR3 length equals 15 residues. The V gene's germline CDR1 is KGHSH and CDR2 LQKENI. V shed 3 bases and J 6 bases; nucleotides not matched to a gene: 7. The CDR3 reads CASSPVSGGSQPQHF. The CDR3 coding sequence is TGTGCCAGCTCACCTGTTTCAGGGGGCTCTCAGCCCCAGCATTTT.